The sequence of this TCR beta chain was determined in a study of cytomegalovirus exposure and HLA in healthy donors. Overall study context: A subsequent analysis stated that the 90 to 150 validation repertoires were run on the same platform as the roughly 670 first-cohort repertoires.

CDR1 is MDHEN and CDR2 is SYDVKM in the germline V gene. The V and J ends lost 5 bases and 2 bases, in that order; junction bases with no gene match: 10. The CDR3 runs to 17 residues. Measured with immunoSEQ multiplex PCR; TCRdb has only the in-frame clones, and not every one. In the table there are about 240,000 clones, roughly 89% of which are singletons. Whole-study results and caveats: Many donors shared some public TCRs, even though most TCR sequences were rare. Cytomegalovirus status was reportedly diagnosed by the classifier with high sensitivity and specificity. Cytomegalovirus association was listed for about 150 TCR beta chains.

With respect to this clone: Its antigen is unidentified.

V and J are TRBV28 and TRBJ2-3; 10 bases line up with TRBD2. The sequence came from a man between 18 and 35 years old in good health and CMV-seronegative. Sequenced material: PBMCs. The CDR3 DNA is TGTGCCAGCAGTGACGATACTAGCGGGGCGATCACAGATACGCAGTATTTT. This gives the protein CASSDDTSGAITDTQYF.